The 9 T cell receptor beta chains in this list originate from one sample, sequenced in a study of blood T cells in healthy people across ages. For the second PCR, which ran for about 6 to 11 cycles, a sample-barcoded 5' primer and a J-beta primer mix were used. Each CDR3 protein gets one entry after TCRdb re-called the 5' RACE reads with MiXCR. This sample carries roughly 1.9 million distinct CDR3 sequences, roughly two fifths of them seen once, and the ten largest clones take roughly 23%. Source material: blood. The receptors derive from a human donor in good health.

V gene TRBV7-2 combines with J gene TRBJ2-1; 11 nucleotides line up with TRBD1. This CDR3 region has 16 residues. J gave up 9 bases and V 2 bases, and 9 bases lay outside the gene matches. The germline V gene encodes CDR1 SGHTA and CDR2 FQGNSA. CDR3 region: CASSLRTGGYLGEQFF. DNA for the CDR3: TGTGCCAGCAGCTTACGGACAGGGGGCTATTTAGGTGAGCAGTTCTTC.

J is TRBJ2-3 and V is TRBV6-5, with 10 bases fitting TRBD1. This CDR3 comprises 13 residues. V lost 5 bases to trimming and J lost 6 bases; unmatched junction nucleotides: 2. Per germline, CDR1 MNHEY and CDR2 SVGAGI. The CDR3 nucleotides read TGTGCCAGCAGTGGACAGGGGGTGGATACGCAGTATTTT. Its protein product is CASSGQGVDTQYF.

V gene TRBV5-1 combines with J gene TRBJ1-2; D is perhaps TRBD1 (5 bases). Germline-derived CDR1 and CDR2 are SGHRS and YFSETQ. V lost 7 bases and J 4 bases, leaving 20 bases between the germline ends. This CDR3 region has 15 residues. The CDR3 DNA follows: TGCGCCAGCTTTGAGACGGGGGGACCCTCCTATGGCTACACCTTC. Translating gives CASFETGGPSYGYTF.

The sample holds a few counts of this clonotype. J is TRBJ2-1 and V is TRBV2; D gene unclear. The V end lost 4 bases, the J end lost 8 bases, and 18 bases lay between the germline ends. Per the germline V gene, CDR1 is SNHLY and CDR2 is FYNNEI. This CDR3 has 15 residues. The CDR3 DNA reads as TGTGCCAGCAGTGGCAGGTTACTTTCTGTAGATGAGCAGTTCTTC. Translation: CASSGRLLSVDEQFF. The whole variable domain, filled in from reference TRBV2 and TRBJ2-1, reads EPEVTQTPSHQVTQMGQEVILRCVPISNHLYFYWYRQILGQKVEFLVSFYNNEISEKSEIFDDQFSVERPDGSNFTLKIRSTKLEDSAMYFCASSGRLLSVDEQFFGPGTRLTVL.

V gene TRBV25-1 combines with J gene TRBJ2-5; 10 bases match TRBD1. The end of the DNA aligns better with TRBJ2-7, so the J call may be wrong. The CDR3 contains 14 residues. Germline loops: CDR1 MGHDK, CDR2 SYGVNS. DNA of the CDR3: TGTGCCAGCACTCAAACGGGGACAGGGGACGAGCAGTACTTC. This codes for CASTQTGTGDEQYF.

V and J are TRBV4-3 and TRBJ1-2, with TRBD1 matching 9 bases. The trim removed 0 bases at V and 6 bases at J, leaving 8 bases unmatched. The germline gives CDR1 LGHNA, CDR2 YSLEER. This CDR3 is 16 amino acids long. The CDR3 nucleotides read TGCGCCAGCAGCCAAGATCATACGGGACAGGGAAATGGCTACACCTTC. This encodes CASSQDHTGQGNGYTF.

This clonotype turned up a few times. This chain uses TRBV10-3 with TRBJ1-2; tentatively, D is TRBD1 (5 bases). Germline V gene sequence: CDR1 ENHRY, CDR2 SYGVKD. The CDR3 consists of 13 residues. V was trimmed by 10 bases and J by 0 bases, leaving 12 bases between them. The CDR3 DNA reads as TGTGCCACCGTGGACACACCTAACTATGGCTACACCTTC. Its protein is CATVDTPNYGYTF.

V is TRBV10-3 and J is TRBJ2-5; either TRBD1 or TRBD2 may supply D (5 bases each). Between the trimmed V and J ends, which lost 4 bases and 1 base, there was a span of 16 bases. The CDR3 sequence is 16 residues long. Germline CDR1 and CDR2: ENHRY and SYGVKD. CDR3 coding DNA: TGTGCCATCAGTGGGGAAAGAGGGGATCTCCAAGAGACCCAGTACTTC. The encoded protein is CAISGERGDLQETQYF.

This clonotype was found a few times. This chain links TRBV9 with TRBJ1-1; D possibly corresponds to TRBD1 (6 bases). The CDR3 spans 15 residues. V was pared by 0 bases and J by 2 bases, with 11 bases between. Germline assignment: CDR1 SGDLS and CDR2 YYNGEE. The DNA for the CDR3 is TGTGCCAGCAGCGTAGTATCCGGGACAAACACTGAAGCTTTCTTT. Amino acid sequence: CASSVVSGTNTEAFF.